The source of this T cell receptor beta chain is a study of blood T cell repertoires in COVID-19 (dated by TCRdb to 2020 to 2022). General notes on the study: Samples from collaborators originated in the United States, Italy and Spain and spanned both the acute and convalescent phases of COVID-19. The material from the prospective study consisted of cDNA or gDNA derived from T cells, B-cell-depleted T cells, or PBMCs. Subjects who had been exposed to COVID-19, were actively infected with it, or had recovered from it provided the deeply sampled blood TCRbeta repertoires that made up the dataset. The repertoires were released in a freely available public database meant as a resource for research on the immune response to SARS-CoV-2. The samples were drawn from the first 160 participants of the ongoing ImmuneRACE study and from 950 to 1,500 subjects provided by 6 global collaborators. Sample metadata almost always included a de-identified subject ID, COVID-19 status, age in years and sex. Where HLA class I and class II types were available, the types were taken from metadata supplied by the sample provider, not from assay-based typing. The full study reports these points: How much clinical and demographic metadata was included differed by source and by participant, and the metadata was provided uncurated.

The V end gives up 4 bases and the J end 6 bases, leaving 4 bases in the junction not matched to a gene. The CDR1 and CDR2 encoded by the germline V gene are SGHDT and YYEEEE. The CDR3 measures 14 amino acids from cysteine to phenylalanine. This entry keeps only the CDR3 DNA: 42 bases, framed from base 1. Enrolling through a virtual design, the prospective study's participants ranged in age from roughly 18 to 89 years and lived across roughly 24 United States geographic areas. Cohort assignment in the prospective study relied on participant-reported clinical history from a screening survey and a study questionnaire. Exposed participants had been in contact, within 2 weeks of entering the study, with a person who had a PCR-confirmed or clinician-diagnosed case of COVID-19. Each participant in the prospective study had whole blood, serum and a nasopharyngeal or oropharyngeal swab collected by mobile phlebotomists. Participants in the prospective study had the option to provide additional blood draws and questionnaires over a 2-month period. Prospective study blood samples were shipped either frozen or at room temperature before DNA extraction.

TCRbeta CDR3 regions were amplified from genomic DNA by means of the immunoSEQ Assay, a bias-controlled multiplex PCR. As for the original processing: Nucleated cell counts per sample were estimated from amplification of reference gene primers within the assay. To quantify the absolute abundance of each unique TCRbeta CDR3 rearrangement, sequence reads were collapsed and filtered. For each sample, productive Simpson clonality was calculated as the square root of Simpson's diversity index across productive rearrangements. What TCRdb holds here is the immuneACCESS table cut down to in-frame rearrangements. Part of the clones is not present; checked against another copy, under half of the missing clones reflect an unresolved V gene, and the others are unexplained. V and J calls and clone size come straight from that table; D and trimming were deduced from the DNA. The sample has roughly 250,000 clones on record, 88% of them singletons. Approximately 3.4% of the sample is in the top ten clones.

The table lists this clone with a few counts. No cognate antigen has been identified for it. No qualities accompany the bases; no much larger clone lies one base away. This receptor was obtained from a woman aged 35 to 49 who had been exposed to COVID-19. Sequencing was carried out using PBMCs or T cells enriched from blood (not recorded which). Recombination joined TRBV5-6 with TRBJ2-1; 10 bases in between match TRBD2. The DNA sequence is given as TGTGCCAGCAGCGAGCGGGAGGGCCGCAATGAGCAGTTCTTC. This translates into CASSEREGRNEQFF.